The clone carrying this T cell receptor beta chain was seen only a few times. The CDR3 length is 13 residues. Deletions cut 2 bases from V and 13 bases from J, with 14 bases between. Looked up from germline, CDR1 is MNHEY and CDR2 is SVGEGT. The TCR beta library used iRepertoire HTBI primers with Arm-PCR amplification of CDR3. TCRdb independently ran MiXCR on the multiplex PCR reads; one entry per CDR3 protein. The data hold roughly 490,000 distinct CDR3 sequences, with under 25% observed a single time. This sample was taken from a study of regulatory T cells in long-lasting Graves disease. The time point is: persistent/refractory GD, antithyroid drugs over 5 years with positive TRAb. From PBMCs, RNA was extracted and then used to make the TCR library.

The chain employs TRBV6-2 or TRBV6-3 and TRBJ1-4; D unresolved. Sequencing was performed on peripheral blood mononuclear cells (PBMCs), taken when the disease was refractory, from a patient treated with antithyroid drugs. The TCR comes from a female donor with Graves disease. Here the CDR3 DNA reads TGTGCCAGCAGTTACGACCCGAACATAGGACTGTTTTTT. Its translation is CASSYDPNIGLFF.